This T cell receptor (beta chain) emerged from a study of blood T cell repertoires in COVID-19. Across the study: Spain, Italy and the United States supplied samples that represented acute and convalescent COVID-19. T cells, B-cell-depleted T cells, or PBMCs provided the cDNA or gDNA that served as material.

This CDR3 contains 13 residues. Germline trimming cut 6 bases from V and 4 bases from J; bases unmatched to any gene: 9. Germline V lookup: CDR1 SQVTM, CDR2 ANQGSEA. Study processing details: By means of reference gene primer amplification, nucleated cell counts were estimated. Using immunoSEQ multiplex PCR, the repertoire was profiled, and TCRdb retains in-frame clones only, with some absent. D and trimming come from the DNA, and the V and J calls and clone size come from that table. The sample records fewer than 130,000 clones, roughly 85% being singletons. This TCR was sampled from a human donor in a cohort sampled during active COVID-19. The sequenced sample consisted of peripheral blood. The gene calls are TRBV29-1 and TRBJ2-7, with TRBD2 matching 7 bases. The CDR3 sequence is CSVRTGRTYEQYF. In nucleotides, the CDR3 is TGCAGCGTCCGAACCGGGAGGACATACGAGCAGTACTTC.